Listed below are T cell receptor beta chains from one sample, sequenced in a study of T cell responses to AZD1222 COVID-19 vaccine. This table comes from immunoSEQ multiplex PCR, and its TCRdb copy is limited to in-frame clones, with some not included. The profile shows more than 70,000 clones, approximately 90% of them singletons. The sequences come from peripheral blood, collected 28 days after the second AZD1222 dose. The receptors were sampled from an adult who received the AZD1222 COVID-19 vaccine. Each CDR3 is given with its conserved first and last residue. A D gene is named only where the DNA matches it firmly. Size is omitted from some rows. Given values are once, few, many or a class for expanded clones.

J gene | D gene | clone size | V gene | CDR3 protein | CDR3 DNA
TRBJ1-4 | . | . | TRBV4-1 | CASSQDRQIHNEKLFF | TGCGCCAGCAGCCAAGATCGGCAGATTCATAATGAAAAACTGTTTTTT
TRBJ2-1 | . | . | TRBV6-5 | CASSYSRQNEQFF | TGTGCCAGCAGTTACTCCAGACAGAATGAGCAGTTCTTC
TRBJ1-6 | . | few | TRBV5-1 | CASSLVTGSSPLHF | TGCGCCAGCAGCTTGGTTACGGGTAGTTCACCCCTCCACTTT
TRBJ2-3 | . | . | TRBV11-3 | CASSFRGSTDTQYF | TGTGCCAGCAGCTTTCGCGGGAGCACAGATACGCAGTATTTT
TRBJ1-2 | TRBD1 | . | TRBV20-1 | CSAIPGGDYTF | TGCAGTGCTATTCCAGGGGGCGACTACACCTTC
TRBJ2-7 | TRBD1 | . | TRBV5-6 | CASSLGTGGREQYF | TGTGCCAGCAGCTTGGGGACAGGGGGTAGGGAGCAGTACTTC
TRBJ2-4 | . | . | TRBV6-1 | CASSDRVYQYF | TGTGCCAGCAGTGACAGGGTTTATCAGTACTTC
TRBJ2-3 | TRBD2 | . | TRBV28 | CASSLKGGTSGAGDTQYF | TGTGCCAGCAGTTTAAAGGGAGGGACTAGCGGCGCTGGAGATACGCAGTATTTT
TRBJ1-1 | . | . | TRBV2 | CASWRDDTEAFF | TGTGCCAGCTGGCGGGACGACACTGAAGCTTTCTTT
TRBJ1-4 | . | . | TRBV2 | CASGQGGTNEKLFF | TGTGCCAGCGGGCAAGGGGGAACTAATGAAAAACTGTTTTTT
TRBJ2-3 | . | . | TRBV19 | CASGSMDTQYF | TGTGCCAGTGGTAGCATGGATACGCAGTATTTT
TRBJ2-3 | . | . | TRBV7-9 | CASSLGQPDTQYF | TGTGCCAGCAGCTTAGGCCAGCCAGATACGCAGTATTTT
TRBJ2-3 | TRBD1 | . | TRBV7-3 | CASSFGQATDTQYF | TGTGCCAGCAGCTTCGGACAGGCCACAGATACGCAGTATTTT
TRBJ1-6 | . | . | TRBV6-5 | CASSYTGSSYNSPLHF | TGTGCCAGCAGTTACACGGGAAGCTCCTATAATTCACCCCTCCACTTT
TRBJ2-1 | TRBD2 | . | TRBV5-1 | CASSPFSGVGPNEQFF | TGCGCCAGCAGCCCCTTTAGCGGGGTAGGGCCGAATGAGCAGTTCTTC
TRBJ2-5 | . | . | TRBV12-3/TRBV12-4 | CASTIQLGETQYF | TGTGCCAGCACCATACAGTTAGGAGAGACCCAGTACTTC
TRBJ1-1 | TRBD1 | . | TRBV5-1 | CASNDIRTGGSSTEAFF | TGCGCCAGCAATGACATAAGGACAGGGGGCTCGAGCACTGAAGCTTTCTTT
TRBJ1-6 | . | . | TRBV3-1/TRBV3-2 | CASSQDGHFGSPLHF | TGTGCCAGCAGCCAAGATGGACACTTTGGGTCACCCCTCCACTTT
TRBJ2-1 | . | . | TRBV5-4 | CASSFGQQYNEQFF | TGTGCCAGCAGCTTTGGCCAACAATACAATGAGCAGTTCTTC
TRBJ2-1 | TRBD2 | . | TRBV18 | CASSESSGSNEQFF | TGTGCCAGCTCAGAGTCTAGCGGCTCAAATGAGCAGTTCTTC
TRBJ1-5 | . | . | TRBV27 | CASSIRGGGNNQPQHF | TGTGCCAGCAGTATCCGAGGAGGGGGGAATAATCAGCCCCAGCATTTT
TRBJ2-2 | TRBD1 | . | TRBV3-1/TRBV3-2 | CASSQDGQGFDTGELFF | TGTGCCAGCAGCCAAGATGGACAGGGATTCGACACCGGGGAGCTGTTTTTT
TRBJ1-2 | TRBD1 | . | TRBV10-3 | CAISEPSGGEDGYTF | TGTGCCATCAGTGAGCCCTCAGGGGGGGAAGATGGCTACACCTTC
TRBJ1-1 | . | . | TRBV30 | CAWRGAEAFF | TGTGCCTGGAGAGGGGCTGAAGCTTTCTTT
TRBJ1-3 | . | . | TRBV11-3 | CASSLLDGNTIYF | TGTGCCAGCAGCTTATTGGACGGAAACACCATATATTTT
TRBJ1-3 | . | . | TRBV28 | CAVGDSGNTIYF | TGTGCCGTCGGGGATTCTGGAAACACCATATATTTT
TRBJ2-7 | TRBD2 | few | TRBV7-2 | CASSLVGLAGTSYEQYF | TGTGCCAGCAGCTTAGTAGGGCTAGCGGGGACTTCCTACGAGCAGTACTTC
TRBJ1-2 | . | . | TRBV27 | CASSLVVFGYGYTF | TGTGCCAGCAGTTTGGTGGTGTTCGGCTATGGCTACACCTTC
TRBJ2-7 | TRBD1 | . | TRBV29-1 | CSVELGQASYEQYF | TGCAGCGTTGAGTTAGGACAGGCTTCCTACGAGCAGTACTTC
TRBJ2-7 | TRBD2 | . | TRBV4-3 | CASSLGTSGRSAEQYF | TGCGCCAGCAGCCTGGGGACTAGCGGGCGTTCGGCCGAGCAGTACTTC
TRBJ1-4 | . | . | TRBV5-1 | CASSLARRTGLNEKLFF | TGCGCCAGCAGCTTGGCTCGAAGGACTGGTCTTAATGAAAAACTGTTTTTT
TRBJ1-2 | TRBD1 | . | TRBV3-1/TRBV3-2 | CASSQGGGQGVYGYTF | TGTGCCAGCAGCCAAGGTGGGGGACAGGGGGTGTATGGCTACACCTTC
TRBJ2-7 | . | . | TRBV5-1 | CASSPQGPYEQYF | TGCGCCAGCAGCCCACAGGGACCATACGAGCAGTACTTC
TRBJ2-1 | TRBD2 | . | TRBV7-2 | CASSLVSGSDNEQFF | TGTGCCAGCAGCTTGGTTAGCGGGAGTGATAATGAGCAGTTCTTC
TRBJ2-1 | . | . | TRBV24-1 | CATSDPTTGRGDEQFF | TGTGCCACCAGTGACCCAACGACAGGGCGGGGCGATGAGCAGTTCTTC
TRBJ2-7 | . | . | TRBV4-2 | CASSLSSGSPLYEQYF | TGTGCCAGCAGCCTAAGTTCGGGGTCGCCTCTCTACGAGCAGTACTTC
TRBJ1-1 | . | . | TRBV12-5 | CASGTGFLGTTLNTEAFF | TGTGCTAGTGGTACCGGTTTCCTCGGGACGACGTTGAACACTGAAGCTTTCTTT
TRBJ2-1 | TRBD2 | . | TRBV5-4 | CASSPESGRVNEQFF | TGTGCCAGCAGCCCGGAGAGCGGGAGAGTCAATGAGCAGTTCTTC
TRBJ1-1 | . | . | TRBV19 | CASSILQGNTEAFF | TGTGCCAGTAGTATTCTGCAGGGGAACACTGAAGCTTTCTTT
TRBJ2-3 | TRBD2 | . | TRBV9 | CASTRGGDRTDTQYF | TGTGCCAGCACCCGGGGGGGCGATCGGACAGATACGCAGTATTTT
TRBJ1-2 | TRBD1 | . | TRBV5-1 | CASSNDRAGYTF | TGCGCCAGCAGTAATGACAGGGCTGGCTACACCTTC
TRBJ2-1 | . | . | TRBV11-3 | CASSLLPSNEQFF | TGTGCCAGCAGCTTATTACCTAGCAATGAGCAGTTCTTC
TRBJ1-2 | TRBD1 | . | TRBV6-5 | CASSTGGGIGYTF | TGTGCCAGCAGTACAGGGGGAGGAATTGGCTACACCTTC
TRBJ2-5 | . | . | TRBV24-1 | CATSDSVSEGETQYF | TGTGCCACCAGTGATAGCGTCAGCGAGGGGGAGACCCAGTACTTC
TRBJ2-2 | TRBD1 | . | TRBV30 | CAWSVRTGYTGELFF | TGTGCCTGGAGTGTAAGGACAGGGTATACCGGGGAGCTGTTTTTT
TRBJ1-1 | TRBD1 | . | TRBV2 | CASSEWGTGGFTEAFF | TGTGCCAGCAGTGAATGGGGGACAGGGGGTTTCACTGAAGCTTTCTTT
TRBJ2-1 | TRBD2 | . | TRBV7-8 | CASSTYGTGLAEQFF | TGTGCCAGCAGCACATATGGAACGGGACTAGCCGAGCAGTTCTTC
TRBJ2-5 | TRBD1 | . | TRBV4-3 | CASSHSGQGIGETQYF | TGCGCCAGCAGCCACTCGGGACAGGGAATAGGGGAGACCCAGTACTTC
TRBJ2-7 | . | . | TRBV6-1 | CASSEAGPNNPDYEQYF | TGTGCCAGCAGTGAAGCTGGACCAAACAATCCCGACTACGAGCAGTACTTC
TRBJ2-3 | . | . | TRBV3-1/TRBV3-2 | CASSQLRDTQYF | TGTGCCAGCAGCCAACTGCGAGATACGCAGTATTTT